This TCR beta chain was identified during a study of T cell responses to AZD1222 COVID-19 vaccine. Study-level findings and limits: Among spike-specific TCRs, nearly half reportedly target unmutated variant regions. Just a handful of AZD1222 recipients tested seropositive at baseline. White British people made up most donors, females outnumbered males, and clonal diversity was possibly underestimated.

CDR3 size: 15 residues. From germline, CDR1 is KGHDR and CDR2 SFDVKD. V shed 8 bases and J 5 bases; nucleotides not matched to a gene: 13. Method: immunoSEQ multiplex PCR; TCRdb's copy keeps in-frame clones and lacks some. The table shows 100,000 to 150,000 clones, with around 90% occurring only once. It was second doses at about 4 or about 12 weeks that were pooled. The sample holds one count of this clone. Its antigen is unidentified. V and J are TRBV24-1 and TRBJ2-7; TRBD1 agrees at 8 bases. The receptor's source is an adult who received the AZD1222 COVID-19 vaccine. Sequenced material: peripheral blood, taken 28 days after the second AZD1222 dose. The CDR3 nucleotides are TGTGCCACCACCCCGGACAGGGACTTTATAAACGAGCAGTACTTC. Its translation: CATTPDRDFINEQYF.